This T cell receptor (beta chain) comes out of a study of blood T cell repertoires in COVID-19. The overall study: From the United States, Italy and Spain came samples of acute and convalescent COVID-19. T cells, B-cell-depleted T cells, or PBMCs supplied cDNA or gDNA.

Germline V gene data show CDR1 as MNHEY and CDR2 as SVGEGT. Germline trimming cut 1 base from V and 0 bases from J; bases unmatched to any gene: 4. CDR3 size: 18 residues. Sequenced by immunoSEQ multiplex PCR; TCRdb stores in-frame clones only, minus some. In the table there are tens of thousands of clones, 84% of which are singletons. The receptor's source is a human donor in a cohort sampled during active COVID-19. The gene calls are TRBV6-2 or TRBV6-3 and TRBJ2-1; 12 positions match TRBD2. The sequenced sample consisted of peripheral blood. In nucleotides, the CDR3 is TGTGCCAGCAGTTACTGGACTAGCGGGACGATCTCCTACAATGAGCAGTTCTTC. Translated: CASSYWTSGTISYNEQFF.